This T cell receptor beta chain is from a study of T cell responses to AZD1222 COVID-19 vaccine. Study background: Whether given at about 4 or about 12 weeks, second doses were pooled. Findings of the study overall: Clonal diversity may have been underestimated, and the donors were mostly white British, with more females than males.

Germline-derived CDR1 and CDR2 are LNHDA and SQIVND (reference sequence). The V end lost 5 bases, the J end lost 3 bases, and 10 bases lay between the germline ends. CDR3 length: 13 residues. Produced via immunoSEQ multiplex PCR; TCRdb's table is partial and in-frame only. Among tens of thousands of clones, nearly 90% were seen once, and the ten largest hold around 5.8%. This clone was recorded once. As yet, its antigen is unknown. The sample consisted of peripheral blood, taken on day 0 of AZD1222 vaccination. The rearrangement uses TRBV19 and TRBJ1-2; maybe TRBD1 (5 bases). The clonotype originates from an adult in good health. Here the CDR3 reads CASSDSFDYGYTF. DNA for the CDR3: TGTGCCAGTAGTGACAGTTTTGACTATGGCTACACCTTC.